Detailed here is one T cell receptor (beta chain). What it binds is unknown. The PCR employed 60 Vbeta primers together with 13 Jbeta primers. Libraries were prepared by immunoSEQ multiplex PCR; TCRdb keeps only in-frame clonotypes and omits some of them. Among more than 150,000 clones listed, more than 65% were seen once. Germline CDR1 DFQATT, CDR2 SNEGSKA (reference sequence). Trimming left V 6 bases short and J 11 bases short, with 16 bases between. The CDR3 runs to 11 residues. The entry originates in a study of cytomegalovirus exposure and HLA in healthy donors. Study-wide findings and caveats: The productive fraction for most TCR beta V segments was about 90% or about 30% in an earlier analysis. Highly shared sequence variants in one cluster were likely a sequencing artifact. The classifier reportedly diagnosed cytomegalovirus status with high sensitivity and specificity. Researchers reported in a later analysis that a missense DCLRE1C variant was tied to TCR beta V- and J-gene trimming.

The J gene is TRBJ1-2, the V gene TRBV20-1; unclear D gene. This TCR was sampled from a girl aged 2 to 9 in good health and CMV-seropositive. The sequenced sample was PBMCs. This CDR3 is CSAIRLEGYTF. In DNA form, the CDR3 reads TGCAGTGCGATCAGGCTCGAGGGTTACACCTTC.